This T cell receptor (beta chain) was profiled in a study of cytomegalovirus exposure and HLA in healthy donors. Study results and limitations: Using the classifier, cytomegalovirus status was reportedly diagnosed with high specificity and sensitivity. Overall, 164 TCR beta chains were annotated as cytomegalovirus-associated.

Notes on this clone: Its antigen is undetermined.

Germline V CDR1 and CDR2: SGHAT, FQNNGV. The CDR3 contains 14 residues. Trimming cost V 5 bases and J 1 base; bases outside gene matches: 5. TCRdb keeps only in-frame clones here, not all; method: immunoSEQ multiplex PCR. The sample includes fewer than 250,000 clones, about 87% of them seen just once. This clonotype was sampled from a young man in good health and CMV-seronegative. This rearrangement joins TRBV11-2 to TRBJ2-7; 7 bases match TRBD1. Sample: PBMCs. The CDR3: CASSDRTGSYEQYF. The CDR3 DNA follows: TGTGCCAGCAGCGATCGGACAGGTTCCTACGAGCAGTACTTC.